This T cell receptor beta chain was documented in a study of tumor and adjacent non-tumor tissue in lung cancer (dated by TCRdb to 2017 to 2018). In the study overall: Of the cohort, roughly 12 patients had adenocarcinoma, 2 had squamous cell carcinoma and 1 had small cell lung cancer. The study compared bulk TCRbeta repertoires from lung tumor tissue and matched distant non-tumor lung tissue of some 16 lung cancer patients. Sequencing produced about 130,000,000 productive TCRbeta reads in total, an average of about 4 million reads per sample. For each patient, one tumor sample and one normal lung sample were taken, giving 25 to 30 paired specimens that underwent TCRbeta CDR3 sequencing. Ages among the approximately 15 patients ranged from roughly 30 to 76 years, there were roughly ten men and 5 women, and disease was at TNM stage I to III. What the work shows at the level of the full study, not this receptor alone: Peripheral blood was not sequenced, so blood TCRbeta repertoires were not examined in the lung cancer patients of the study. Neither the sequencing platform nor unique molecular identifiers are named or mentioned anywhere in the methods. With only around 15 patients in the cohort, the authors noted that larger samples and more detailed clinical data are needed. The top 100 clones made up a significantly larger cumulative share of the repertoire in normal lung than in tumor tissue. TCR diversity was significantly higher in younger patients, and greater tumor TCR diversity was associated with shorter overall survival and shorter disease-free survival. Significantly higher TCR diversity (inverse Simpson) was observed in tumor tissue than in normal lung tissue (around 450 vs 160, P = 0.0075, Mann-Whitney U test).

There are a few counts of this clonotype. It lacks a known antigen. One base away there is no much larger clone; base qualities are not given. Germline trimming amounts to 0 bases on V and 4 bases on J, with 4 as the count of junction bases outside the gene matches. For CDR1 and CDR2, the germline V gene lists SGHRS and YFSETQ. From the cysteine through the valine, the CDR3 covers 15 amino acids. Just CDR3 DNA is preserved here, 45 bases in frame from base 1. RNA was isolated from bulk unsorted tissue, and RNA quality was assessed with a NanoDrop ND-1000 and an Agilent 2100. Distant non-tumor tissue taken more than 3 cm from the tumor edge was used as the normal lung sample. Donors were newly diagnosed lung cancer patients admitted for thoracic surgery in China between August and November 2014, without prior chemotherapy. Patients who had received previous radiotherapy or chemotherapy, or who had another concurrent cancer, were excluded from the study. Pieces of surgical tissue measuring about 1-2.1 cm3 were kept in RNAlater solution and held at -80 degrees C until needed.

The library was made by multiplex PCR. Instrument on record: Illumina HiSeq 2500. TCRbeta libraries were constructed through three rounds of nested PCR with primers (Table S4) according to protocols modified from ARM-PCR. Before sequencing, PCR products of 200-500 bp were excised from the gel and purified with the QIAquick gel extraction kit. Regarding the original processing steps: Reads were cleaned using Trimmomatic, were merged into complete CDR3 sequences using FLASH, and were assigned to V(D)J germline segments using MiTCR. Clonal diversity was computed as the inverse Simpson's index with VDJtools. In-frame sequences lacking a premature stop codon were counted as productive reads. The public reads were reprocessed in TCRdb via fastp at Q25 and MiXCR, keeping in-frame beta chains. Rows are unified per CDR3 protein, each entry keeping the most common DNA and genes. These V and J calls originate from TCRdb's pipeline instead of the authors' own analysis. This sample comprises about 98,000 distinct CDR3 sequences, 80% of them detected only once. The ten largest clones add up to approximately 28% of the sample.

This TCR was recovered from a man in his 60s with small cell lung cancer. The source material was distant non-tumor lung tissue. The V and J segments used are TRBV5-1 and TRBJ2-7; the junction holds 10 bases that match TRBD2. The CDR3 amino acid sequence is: CASSLEASGGYEQYV. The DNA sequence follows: TGCGCCAGCAGCTTGGAGGCTAGCGGGGGATACGAGCAGTACGTC.